The rows below give T cell receptor beta chains drawn from one sample of a study of T cell responses to AZD1222 COVID-19 vaccine. This table comes from immunoSEQ multiplex PCR, and its TCRdb copy is limited to in-frame clones, with some not included. The sample carries about 85,000 clones, roughly 90% recorded once. Sample: peripheral blood, taken 28 days after the second AZD1222 dose. Source of these receptors: an adult who received the AZD1222 COVID-19 vaccine. Both conserved end residues are part of each CDR3. The D gene is left open where the match is weak. Expanded clones get a size class; other rows say once, few or many, or leave the size out.

V: TRBV18; D: -; size: -; J: TRBJ1-1; DNA: TGTGCCAGCTCACCACAGGGACTAGGCCTTAACACTGAAGCTTTCTTT; CDR3: CASSPQGLGLNTEAFF
V: TRBV6-2/TRBV6-3; D: -; size: -; J: TRBJ2-2; DNA: TGTGCCAGCAGTAACACCGGGGAGCTGTTTTTT; CDR3: CASSNTGELFF
V: TRBV28; D: -; size: -; J: TRBJ1-5; DNA: TGTGCCAGCAGGGGGAGTGGCAATCAGCCCCAGCATTTT; CDR3: CASRGSGNQPQHF
V: TRBV16; D: -; size: few; J: TRBJ1-2; DNA: TGTGCCAGCAGAGGCTTCAACTATGGCTACACCTTC; CDR3: CASRGFNYGYTF
V: TRBV12-5; D: -; size: -; J: TRBJ1-1; DNA: TGTGCTAGTGGTTTGAGCTCAGGTCGGGCCACTGAAGCTTTCTTT; CDR3: CASGLSSGRATEAFF
V: TRBV5-1; D: TRBD1; size: -; J: TRBJ1-4; DNA: TGCGCCAGCAGTGACAGGGACGCAACTAATGAAAAACTGTTTTTT; CDR3: CASSDRDATNEKLFF
V: TRBV19; D: TRBD1; size: -; J: TRBJ1-2; DNA: TGTGCCAGTAGTATGTTTGCAGGGGGCGTCTATGGCTACACCTTC; CDR3: CASSMFAGGVYGYTF
V: TRBV30; D: -; size: -; J: TRBJ1-3; DNA: TGTGCCTGGAGTGTCCCAGGGAGGAAAAACACCATATATTTT; CDR3: CAWSVPGRKNTIYF
V: TRBV10-1; D: -; size: -; J: TRBJ2-3; DNA: TGCGCCAGCAGTCAGACGGGCGCAGATACGCAGTATTTT; CDR3: CASSQTGADTQYF
V: TRBV28; D: -; size: -; J: TRBJ2-7; DNA: TGTGCCAGCAGTTTAGGGACATTCGTGTACGAGCAGTACTTC; CDR3: CASSLGTFVYEQYF